The 14 T cell receptor beta chains below all came from one sample that was sequenced in a study of T-cell memory formation after mild COVID-19. Using its own MiXCR run on the 5' RACE reads, TCRdb lists one record per CDR3 protein. The table records over 10,000 distinct CDR3 sequences, roughly 14% of them present only once. Sequencing was done on a sample of PBMCs or a T cell subset sorted from them (not recorded which). These receptors were collected from a young man who had mild COVID-19 (a few samples of this study predate the infection). Cell type and time point are not known.

This clonotype was counted many times. The genes are TRBV5-1 and TRBJ2-1; tentatively, D is TRBD1 or TRBD2 (6 bases each). The germline CDR1 and CDR2 sequences are SGHRS and YFSETQ. The CDR3 contains 18 residues. The germline V and J ends were trimmed by 1 base and 3 bases, with 20 bases remaining between them. CDR3 region: CASSLLGGQVPLYNEQFF. The CDR3 nucleotides read TGCGCCAGCAGCTTGTTGGGGGGCCAGGTTCCCCTCTACAATGAGCAGTTCTTC. Variable domain in full (rest from reference TRBV5-1 and TRBJ2-1): KAGVTQTPRYLIKTRGQQVTLSCSPISGHRSVSWYQQTPGQGLQFLFEYFSETQRNKGNFPGRFSGRQFSNSRSEMNVSTLELGDSALYLCASSLLGGQVPLYNEQFFGPGTRLTVL.

This clonotype was counted many times. This chain joins TRBV3-1 and TRBJ2-7; D is possibly TRBD1 or TRBD2 (6 bases each). The germline V and J ends were trimmed by 0 bases and 2 bases, with 17 bases remaining between them. Germline V CDR1 and CDR2: LGHDT, YNNKEL (reference sequence). The CDR3 is 17 amino acids. CDR3 loop: CASSQEALSEGAYEQYF. CDR3 bases: TGTGCCAGCAGCCAAGAAGCCCTGTCGGAGGGGGCCTACGAGCAGTACTTC.

Many counts were recorded for this clonotype. The chain employs TRBV20-1 and TRBJ2-1, with D perhaps TRBD1 or TRBD2 (6 bases each). CDR1 and CDR2 from the germline V gene are DFQATT and SNEGSKA (reference sequence). Trimming left V 5 bases short and J 7 bases short, with 18 bases between. The CDR3 covers 14 residues. This CDR3 reads CSARPGGAKNEQFF. The CDR3 DNA reads as TGCAGTGCTCGCCCCGGGGGCGCTAAAAATGAGCAGTTCTTC.

This clonotype was recorded many times. The chain uses TRBV4-3 and TRBJ1-4, with a tentative D call TRBD1 (5 bases). The CDR3 runs to 18 residues. The germline CDR1 and CDR2 sequences are LGHNA and YSLEER. Trimming removed 1 base from V and 4 bases from J, with 19 bases in between. CDR3: CASSQVWSDTLDNEKLFF. The DNA for the CDR3 is TGCGCCAGCAGCCAAGTCTGGTCGGACACACTTGATAATGAAAAACTGTTTTTT.

As DNA, the CDR3 is TGTGCCAGCAGCTTAGAGGGGCAGCCCCAGCATTTT. It translates to CASSLEGQPQHF. The chain joins TRBV7-2 to TRBJ1-5; D is possibly TRBD1 (5 bases). The ends were cut back, 1 base at V and 7 bases at J, with 5 bases in the middle. CDR1 and CDR2 from the germline V gene are SGHTA and FQGNSA. There are 12 residues in the CDR3.

The J gene is TRBJ1-1, the V gene TRBV7-6, with D unresolved. Trimming removed 1 base at V and 0 bases at J, with 9 bases between. The CDR3 covers 15 residues. Germline values: CDR1 SGHVS, CDR2 FNYEAQ. CDR3 DNA: TGTGCCAGCAGCTTAGGAGGATACATGAACACTGAAGCTTTCTTT. Translation: CASSLGGYMNTEAFF.

This clonotype appeared many times. The rearrangement uses TRBV7-2 and TRBJ1-5; possible D gene TRBD1, 6 bases. The V end lost 7 bases, the J end lost 7 bases, and 17 bases lay between the germline ends. The germline gives CDR1 SGHTA, CDR2 FQGNSA. The CDR3 is made up of 14 amino acids. DNA for the CDR3: TGTGCCAGCACCCAAATGGGCAGGGGACAGCCCCAGCATTTT. Encoded protein: CASTQMGRGQPQHF.

This clonotype was recorded many times. CDR3 coding DNA: TGTGCCAGCAGCTCTTTAAGGACCAAGACCTACAATGAGCAGTTCTTC. It is translated as CASSSLRTKTYNEQFF. J is TRBJ2-1 and V is TRBV7-9, with D uncertain. V was pared by 4 bases and J by 2 bases, with 15 bases between. Germline CDR1 is SEHNR and CDR2 is FQNEAQ (reference sequence). This CDR3 comprises 16 residues.

As concerns this clonotype: This may stem from a read error, because a much larger clone lies one nucleotide away. The genes are TRBV4-3 and TRBJ2-1; the D gene is possibly TRBD2 (5 bases). V lost 3 bases and J lost 4, with 7 bases in between. Germline V gives CDR1 LGHNA, CDR2 YSLEER. This CDR3 is 13 amino acids long. In nucleotides, the CDR3 is TGCGCCAGCAGCCAGCCGGGGTACAATGAGCAGTTCTTC. Its translation: CASSQPGYNEQFF.

This clonotype was counted many times. The genes are TRBV12-3 or TRBV12-4 and TRBJ2-5; D is possibly TRBD1 or TRBD2 (5 bases each). CDR3 length: 13 residues. Deletions cut 3 bases from V and 1 base from J, with 6 bases between. The CDR3 DNA reads TGTGCCAGCAGTTTCGGGGCCCAAGAGACCCAGTACTTC. This gives the protein CASSFGAQETQYF.

This clonotype was seen a handful of times. This chain links TRBV6-2 or TRBV6-3 with TRBJ1-1; D not certain. CDR1 is MNHEY, CDR2 SVGEGT, per germline. Trimming removed 2 bases from V and 3 bases from J, with 16 bases in between. The CDR3 consists of 16 residues. CDR3 residues: CASSYALGHSYTEAFF. The CDR3 bases are TGTGCCAGCAGTTACGCGCTCGGGCACTCCTACACTGAAGCTTTCTTT.

The V and J genes are TRBV7-3 and TRBJ2-5; 8 positions agree with TRBD2. CDR1 and CDR2 (germline): SGHTA, FQGTGA. CDR3 length equals 14 residues. V shed 5 bases and J 5 bases; nucleotides not matched to a gene: 7. In nucleotides, the CDR3 is TGTGCCAGCAGCCCGGGGGGGCCCTTGGAGACCCAGTACTTC. As protein: CASSPGGPLETQYF.

Many counts were recorded for this clonotype. The chain uses TRBV3-1 and TRBJ2-1; the D gene is possibly TRBD1 (5 bases). The CDR3 length is 17 residues. CDR1 and CDR2 (germline): LGHDT, YNNKEL (reference sequence). V lost 0 bases and J 3 bases, leaving 15 bases between the germline ends. CDR3 in amino acids: CASSQEKGSVFYNEQFF. CDR3 nucleotide sequence: TGTGCCAGCAGCCAAGAGAAGGGGTCCGTCTTCTACAATGAGCAGTTCTTC.

This rearrangement joins TRBV5-1 to TRBJ2-1; D is perhaps TRBD1 (5 bases). CDR1 is SGHRS and CDR2 is YFSETQ in the germline V gene. The CDR3 runs to 17 residues. Trimming stripped 3 bases from V and 5 bases from J, with 21 bases between. DNA for the CDR3: TGCGCCAGCAGCTCCGCCGCAGGGCCCTCCGAGGACAATGAGCAGTTCTTC. Protein sequence: CASSSAAGPSEDNEQFF. The variable domain in full, completed from reference TRBV5-1 and TRBJ2-1, reads KAGVTQTPRYLIKTRGQQVTLSCSPISGHRSVSWYQQTPGQGLQFLFEYFSETQRNKGNFPGRFSGRQFSNSRSEMNVSTLELGDSALYLCASSSAAGPSEDNEQFFGPGTRLTVL.